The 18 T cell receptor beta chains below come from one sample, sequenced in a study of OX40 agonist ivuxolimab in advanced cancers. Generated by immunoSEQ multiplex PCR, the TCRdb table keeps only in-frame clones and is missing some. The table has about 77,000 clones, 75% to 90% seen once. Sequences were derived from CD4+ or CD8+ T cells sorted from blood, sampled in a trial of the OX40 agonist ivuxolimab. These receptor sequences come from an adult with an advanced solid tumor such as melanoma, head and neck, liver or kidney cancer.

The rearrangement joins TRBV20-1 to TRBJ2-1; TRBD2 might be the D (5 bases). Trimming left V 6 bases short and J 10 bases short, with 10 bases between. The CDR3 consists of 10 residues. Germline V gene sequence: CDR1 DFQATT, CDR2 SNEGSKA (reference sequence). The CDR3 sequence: CSASSGEQFF. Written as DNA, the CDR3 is TGCAGTGCATCGAGCGGAGAGCAGTTCTTC.

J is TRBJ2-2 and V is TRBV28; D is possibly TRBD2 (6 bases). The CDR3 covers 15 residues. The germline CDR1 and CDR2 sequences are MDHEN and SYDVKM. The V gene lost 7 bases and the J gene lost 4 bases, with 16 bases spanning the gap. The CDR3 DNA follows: TGTGCCAGCACCATACGGGACTCCCTCACCGGGGAGCTGTTTTTT. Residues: CASTIRDSLTGELFF.

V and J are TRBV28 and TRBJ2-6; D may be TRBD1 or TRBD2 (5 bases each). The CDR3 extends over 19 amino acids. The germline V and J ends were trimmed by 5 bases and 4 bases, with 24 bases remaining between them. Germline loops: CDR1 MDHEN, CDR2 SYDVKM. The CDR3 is CASSLTPGPILGGANVLTF. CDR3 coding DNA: TGTGCCAGCAGTCTCACGCCGGGACCTATCTTAGGAGGGGCCAACGTCCTGACTTTC.

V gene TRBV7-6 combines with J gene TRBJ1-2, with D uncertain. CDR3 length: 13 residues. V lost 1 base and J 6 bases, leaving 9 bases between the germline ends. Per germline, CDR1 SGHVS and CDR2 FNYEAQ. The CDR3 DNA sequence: TGTGCCAGCAGCTTAGGATCCCAGCATGGCTACACCTTC. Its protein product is CASSLGSQHGYTF.

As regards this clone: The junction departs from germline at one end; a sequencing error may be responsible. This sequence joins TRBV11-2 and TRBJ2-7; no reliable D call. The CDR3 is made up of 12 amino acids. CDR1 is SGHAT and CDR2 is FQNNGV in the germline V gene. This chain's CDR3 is CASSLILQSSAF. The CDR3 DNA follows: TGTGCCAGCAGCTTAATATTACAGTCTTCAGCCTTC.

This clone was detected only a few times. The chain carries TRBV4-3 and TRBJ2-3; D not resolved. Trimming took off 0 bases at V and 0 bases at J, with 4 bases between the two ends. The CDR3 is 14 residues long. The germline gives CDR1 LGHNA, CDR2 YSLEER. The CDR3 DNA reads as TGCGCCAGCAGCCAAGACTTGAGCACAGATACGCAGTATTTT. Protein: CASSQDLSTDTQYF.

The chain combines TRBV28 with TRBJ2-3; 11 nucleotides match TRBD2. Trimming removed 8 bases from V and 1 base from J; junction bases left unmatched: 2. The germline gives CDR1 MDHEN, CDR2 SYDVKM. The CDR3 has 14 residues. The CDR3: CASSTSGGTDTQYF. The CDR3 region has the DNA TGTGCCAGCTCGACTAGCGGGGGCACAGATACGCAGTATTTT.

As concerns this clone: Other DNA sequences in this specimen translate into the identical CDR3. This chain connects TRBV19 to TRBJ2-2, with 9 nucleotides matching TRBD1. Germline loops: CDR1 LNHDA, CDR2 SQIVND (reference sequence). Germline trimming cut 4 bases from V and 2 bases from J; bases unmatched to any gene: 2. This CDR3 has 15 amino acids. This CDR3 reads CASSKDRGNTGELFF. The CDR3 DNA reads TGTGCCAGTAGTAAGGACAGGGGAAACACCGGGGAGCTGTTTTTT.

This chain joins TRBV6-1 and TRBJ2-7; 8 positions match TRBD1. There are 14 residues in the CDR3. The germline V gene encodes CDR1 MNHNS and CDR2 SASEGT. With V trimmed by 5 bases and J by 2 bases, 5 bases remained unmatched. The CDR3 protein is CASSTSGGPYEQYF. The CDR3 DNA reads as TGTGCCAGCAGTACATCAGGGGGCCCCTACGAGCAGTACTTC.

The CDR3 is CASSASGGLTEAFF. CDR3 coding DNA: TGTGCCAGCAGTGCCAGCGGGGGGCTCACTGAAGCTTTCTTT. V gene TRBV6-4 combines with J gene TRBJ1-1, with a tentative D call TRBD1 (6 bases). Trimming shortened V by 4 bases and J by 4 bases, and 13 bases separated the two germline ends. CDR3 length equals 14 residues. CDR1 and CDR2 from the germline V gene are MRHNA and SNTAGT.

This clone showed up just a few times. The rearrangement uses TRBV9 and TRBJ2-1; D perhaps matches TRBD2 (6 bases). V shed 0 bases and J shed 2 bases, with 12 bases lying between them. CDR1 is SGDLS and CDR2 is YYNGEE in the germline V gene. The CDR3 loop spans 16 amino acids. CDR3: CASSVGGGTTYNEQFF. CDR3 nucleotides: TGTGCCAGCAGCGTAGGCGGCGGGACGACCTACAATGAGCAGTTCTTC. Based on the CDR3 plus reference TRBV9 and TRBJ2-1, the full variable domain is DSGVTQTPKHLITATGQRVTLRCSPRSGDLSVYWYQQSLDQGLQFLIQYYNGEERAKGNILERFSAQQFPDLHSELNLSSLELGDSALYFCASSVGGGTTYNEQFFGPGTRLTVL.

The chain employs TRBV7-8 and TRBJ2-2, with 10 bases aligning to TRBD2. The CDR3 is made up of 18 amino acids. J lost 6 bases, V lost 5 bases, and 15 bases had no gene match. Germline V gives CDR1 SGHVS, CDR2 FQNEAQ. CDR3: CASSLRASGGHRAGELFF. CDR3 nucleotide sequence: TGTGCCAGCAGCCTGCGGGCTAGCGGGGGCCACAGAGCCGGGGAGCTGTTTTTT.

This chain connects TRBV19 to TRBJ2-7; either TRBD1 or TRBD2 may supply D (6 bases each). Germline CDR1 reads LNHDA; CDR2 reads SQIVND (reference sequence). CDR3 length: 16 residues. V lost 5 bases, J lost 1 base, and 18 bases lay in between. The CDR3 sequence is CASSPQGGTFSYEQYF. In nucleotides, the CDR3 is TGTGCCAGTAGTCCCCAAGGGGGGACATTTTCCTACGAGCAGTACTTC. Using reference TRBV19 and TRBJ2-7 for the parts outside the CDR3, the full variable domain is DGGITQSPKYLFRKEGQNVTLSCEQNLNHDAMYWYRQDPGQGLRLIYYSQIVNDFQKGDIAEGYSVSREKKESFPLTVTSAQKNPTAFYLCASSPQGGTFSYEQYFGPGTRLTVT.

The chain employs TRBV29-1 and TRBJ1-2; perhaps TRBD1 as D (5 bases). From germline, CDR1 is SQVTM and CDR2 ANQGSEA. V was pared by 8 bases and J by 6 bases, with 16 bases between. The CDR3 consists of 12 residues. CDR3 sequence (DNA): TGCAGCTCCACCCGGGACGGCCATGGCTACACCTTC. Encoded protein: CSSTRDGHGYTF. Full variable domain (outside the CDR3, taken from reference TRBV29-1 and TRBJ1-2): SAVISQKPSRDICQRGTSLTIQCQVDSQVTMMFWYRQQPGQSLTLIATANQGSEATYESGFVIDKFPISRPNLTFSTLTVSNMSPEDSSIYLCSSTRDGHGYTFGSGTRLTVV.

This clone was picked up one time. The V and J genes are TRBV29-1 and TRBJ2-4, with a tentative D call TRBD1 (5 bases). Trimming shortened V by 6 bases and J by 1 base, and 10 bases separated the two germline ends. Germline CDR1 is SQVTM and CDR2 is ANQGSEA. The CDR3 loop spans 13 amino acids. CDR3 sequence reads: CSVQGSAKNIQYF. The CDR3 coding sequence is TGCAGCGTCCAGGGTTCCGCCAAAAACATTCAGTACTTC.

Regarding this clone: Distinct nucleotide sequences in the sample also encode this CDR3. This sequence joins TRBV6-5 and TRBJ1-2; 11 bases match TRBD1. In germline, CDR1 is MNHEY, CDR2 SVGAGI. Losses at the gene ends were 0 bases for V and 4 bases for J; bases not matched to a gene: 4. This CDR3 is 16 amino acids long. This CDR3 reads CASSYSRTGGSYGYTF. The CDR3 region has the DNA TGTGCCAGCAGTTACTCCCGGACAGGGGGCTCCTATGGCTACACCTTC.

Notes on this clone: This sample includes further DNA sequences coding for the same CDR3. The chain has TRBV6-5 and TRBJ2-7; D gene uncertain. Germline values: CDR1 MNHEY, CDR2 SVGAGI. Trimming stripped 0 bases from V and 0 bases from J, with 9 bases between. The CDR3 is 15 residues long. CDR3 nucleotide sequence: TGTGCCAGCAGTTACTCAGGCGTTAGCTCCTACGAGCAGTACTTC. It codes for CASSYSGVSSYEQYF.

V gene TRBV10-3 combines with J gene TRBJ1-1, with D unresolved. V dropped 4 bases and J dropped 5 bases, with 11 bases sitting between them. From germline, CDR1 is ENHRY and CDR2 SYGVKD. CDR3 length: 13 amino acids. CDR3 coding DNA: TGTGCCATCAGTGGGCGATCAGAGACTGAAGCTTTCTTT. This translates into CAISGRSETEAFF.